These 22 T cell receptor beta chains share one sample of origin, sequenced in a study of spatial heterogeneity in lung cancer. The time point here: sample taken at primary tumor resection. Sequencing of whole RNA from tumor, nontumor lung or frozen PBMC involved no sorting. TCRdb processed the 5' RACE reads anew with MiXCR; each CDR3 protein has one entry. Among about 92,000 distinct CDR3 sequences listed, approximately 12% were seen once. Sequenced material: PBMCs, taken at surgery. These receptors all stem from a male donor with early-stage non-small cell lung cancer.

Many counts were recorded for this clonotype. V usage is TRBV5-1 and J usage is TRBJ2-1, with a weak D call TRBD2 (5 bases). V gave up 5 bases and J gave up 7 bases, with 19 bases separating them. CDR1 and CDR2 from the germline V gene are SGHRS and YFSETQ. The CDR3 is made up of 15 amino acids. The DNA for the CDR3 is TGCGCCAGCAGAAACCCCGAACTAGGTGCTAATGAGCAGTTCTTC. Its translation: CASRNPELGANEQFF. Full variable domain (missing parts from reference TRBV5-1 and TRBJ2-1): KAGVTQTPRYLIKTRGQQVTLSCSPISGHRSVSWYQQTPGQGLQFLFEYFSETQRNKGNFPGRFSGRQFSNSRSEMNVSTLELGDSALYLCASRNPELGANEQFFGPGTRLTVL.

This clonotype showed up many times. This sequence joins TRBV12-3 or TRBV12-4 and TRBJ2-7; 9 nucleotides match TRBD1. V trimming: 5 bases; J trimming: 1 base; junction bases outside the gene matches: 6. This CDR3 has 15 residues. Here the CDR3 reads CASSPPDRGSYEQYF. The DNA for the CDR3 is TGTGCCAGCAGTCCCCCGGACAGGGGATCCTACGAGCAGTACTTC.

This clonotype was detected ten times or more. The CDR3 DNA reads as TGTGCCAGCAGCTTAGGTTCGCCAGATACGCAGTATTTT. It translates to CASSLGSPDTQYF. V and J are TRBV7-2 and TRBJ2-3, with D hard to call. The germline CDR1 and CDR2 sequences are SGHTA and FQGNSA. The CDR3 length is 13 residues. Trimming cost V 1 base and J 4 bases, with 6 bases left between them.

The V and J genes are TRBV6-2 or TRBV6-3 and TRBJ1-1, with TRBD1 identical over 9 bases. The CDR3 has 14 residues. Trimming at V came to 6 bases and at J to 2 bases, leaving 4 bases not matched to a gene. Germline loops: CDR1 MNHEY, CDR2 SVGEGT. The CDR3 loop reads CASRDRGANTEAFF. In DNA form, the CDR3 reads TGTGCCAGCAGGGACAGGGGAGCCAACACTGAAGCTTTCTTT.

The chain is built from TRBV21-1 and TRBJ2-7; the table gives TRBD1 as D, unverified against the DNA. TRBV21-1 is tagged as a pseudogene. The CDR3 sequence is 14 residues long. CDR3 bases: TGTGCCAGCAGCAAAGTAGGGGAAACCTACGAGCAGTACTTC. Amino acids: CASSKVGETYEQYF.

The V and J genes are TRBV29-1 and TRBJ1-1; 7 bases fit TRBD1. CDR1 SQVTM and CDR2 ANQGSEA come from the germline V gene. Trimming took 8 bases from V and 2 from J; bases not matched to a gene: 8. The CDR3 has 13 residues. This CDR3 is CSPTGQINTEAFF. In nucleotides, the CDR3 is TGCAGCCCTACGGGACAGATCAACACTGAAGCTTTCTTT.

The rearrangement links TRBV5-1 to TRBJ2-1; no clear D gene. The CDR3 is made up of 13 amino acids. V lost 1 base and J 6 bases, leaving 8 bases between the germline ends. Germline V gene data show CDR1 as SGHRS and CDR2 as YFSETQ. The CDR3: CASSLSPFNEQFF. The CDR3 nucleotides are TGCGCCAGCAGCTTGAGCCCCTTCAATGAGCAGTTCTTC. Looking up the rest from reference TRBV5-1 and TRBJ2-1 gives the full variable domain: KAGVTQTPRYLIKTRGQQVTLSCSPISGHRSVSWYQQTPGQGLQFLFEYFSETQRNKGNFPGRFSGRQFSNSRSEMNVSTLELGDSALYLCASSLSPFNEQFFGPGTRLTVL.

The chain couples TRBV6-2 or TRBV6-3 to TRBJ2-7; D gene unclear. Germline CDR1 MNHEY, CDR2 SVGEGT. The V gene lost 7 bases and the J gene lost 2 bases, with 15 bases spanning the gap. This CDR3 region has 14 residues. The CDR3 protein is CASTSSRFAYEQYF. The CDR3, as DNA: TGTGCCAGCACCTCCTCTAGGTTCGCCTACGAGCAGTACTTC.

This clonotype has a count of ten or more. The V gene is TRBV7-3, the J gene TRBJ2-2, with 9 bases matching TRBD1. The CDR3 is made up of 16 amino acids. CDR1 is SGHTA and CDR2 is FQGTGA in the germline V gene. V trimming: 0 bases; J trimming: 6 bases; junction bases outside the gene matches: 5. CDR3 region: CASSLTATGGSGELFF. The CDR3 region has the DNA TGTGCCAGCAGCTTAACCGCGACAGGGGGATCCGGGGAGCTGTTTTTT.

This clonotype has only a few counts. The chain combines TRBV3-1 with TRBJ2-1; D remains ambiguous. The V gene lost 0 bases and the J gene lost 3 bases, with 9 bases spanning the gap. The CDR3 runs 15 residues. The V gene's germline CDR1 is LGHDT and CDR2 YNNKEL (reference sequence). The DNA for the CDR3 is TGTGCCAGCAGCCAAGACGCGGTGAGCTACAATGAGCAGTTCTTC. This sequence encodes CASSQDAVSYNEQFF.

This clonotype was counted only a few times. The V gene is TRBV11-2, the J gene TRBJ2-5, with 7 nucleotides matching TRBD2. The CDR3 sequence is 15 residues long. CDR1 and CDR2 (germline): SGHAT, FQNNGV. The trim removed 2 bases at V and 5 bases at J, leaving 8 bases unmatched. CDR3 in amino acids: CASSLTASGSETQYF. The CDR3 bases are TGTGCCAGCAGCTTAACAGCTAGCGGATCGGAGACCCAGTACTTC.

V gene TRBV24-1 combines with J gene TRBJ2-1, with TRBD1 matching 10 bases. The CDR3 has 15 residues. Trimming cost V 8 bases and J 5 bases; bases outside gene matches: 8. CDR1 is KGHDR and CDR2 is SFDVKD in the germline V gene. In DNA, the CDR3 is TGTGCCACCACACAGACAGGGGGCTCGGACAATGAGCAGTTCTTC. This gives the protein CATTQTGGSDNEQFF.

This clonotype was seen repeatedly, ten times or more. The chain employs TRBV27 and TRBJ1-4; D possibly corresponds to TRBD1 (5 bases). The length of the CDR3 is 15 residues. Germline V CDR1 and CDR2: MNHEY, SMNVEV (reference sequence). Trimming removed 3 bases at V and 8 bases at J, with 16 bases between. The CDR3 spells CASSFLSSKGEKLFF. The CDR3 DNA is TGTGCCAGCAGTTTTTTGTCCTCCAAGGGGGAAAAACTGTTTTTT.

In nucleotides, the CDR3 is TGCAGCGTGGACATAGGAAACACCATATATTTT. It is translated as CSVDIGNTIYF. V gene TRBV29-1 combines with J gene TRBJ1-3; weak D call: TRBD1 (5 bases). The CDR3 spans 11 residues. Germline CDR1 reads SQVTM; CDR2 reads ANQGSEA. V gave up 6 bases and J gave up 4 bases, with 7 bases separating them.

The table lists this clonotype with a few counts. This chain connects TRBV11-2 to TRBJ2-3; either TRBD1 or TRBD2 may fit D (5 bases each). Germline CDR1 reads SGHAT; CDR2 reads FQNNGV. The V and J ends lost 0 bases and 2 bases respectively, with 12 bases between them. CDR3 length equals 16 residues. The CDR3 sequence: CASSLDYSGPTDTQYF. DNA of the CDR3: TGTGCCAGCAGCTTAGATTATTCGGGGCCCACAGATACGCAGTATTTT.

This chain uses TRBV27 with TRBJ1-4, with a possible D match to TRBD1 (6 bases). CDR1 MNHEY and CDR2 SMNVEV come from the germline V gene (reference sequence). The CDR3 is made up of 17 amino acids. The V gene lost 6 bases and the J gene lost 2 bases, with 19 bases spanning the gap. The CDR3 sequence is CASSRSFTGSTNEKLFF. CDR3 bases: TGTGCCAGCAGCCGCTCTTTTACAGGGTCCACTAATGAAAAACTGTTTTTT.

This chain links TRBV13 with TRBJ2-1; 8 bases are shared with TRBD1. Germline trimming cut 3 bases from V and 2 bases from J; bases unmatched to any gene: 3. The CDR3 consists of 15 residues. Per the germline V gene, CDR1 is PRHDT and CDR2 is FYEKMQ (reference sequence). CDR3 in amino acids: CASSLGQAPYNEQFF. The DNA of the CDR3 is TGTGCCAGCAGCTTGGGACAGGCGCCCTACAATGAGCAGTTCTTC.

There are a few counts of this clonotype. The CDR3 DNA reads TGTGCCAGCAGCTTGTCGCTAGCGGGAGTCCCCGGGGAGCTGTTTTTT. This encodes CASSLSLAGVPGELFF. V gene TRBV7-3 combines with J gene TRBJ2-2; 10 nucleotides align to TRBD2. The CDR3 is made up of 16 amino acids. With 3 bases clipped from V and 6 bases from J, the junction kept 7 bases outside the gene matches. CDR1 is SGHTA and CDR2 is FQGTGA in the germline V gene. Full variable domain (missing parts from reference TRBV7-3 and TRBJ2-2): GAGVSQTPSNKVTEKGKYVELRCDPISGHTALYWYRQSLGQGPEFLIYFQGTGAADDSGLPNDRFFAVRPEGSVSTLKIQRTERGDSAVYLCASSLSLAGVPGELFFGEGSRLTVL.

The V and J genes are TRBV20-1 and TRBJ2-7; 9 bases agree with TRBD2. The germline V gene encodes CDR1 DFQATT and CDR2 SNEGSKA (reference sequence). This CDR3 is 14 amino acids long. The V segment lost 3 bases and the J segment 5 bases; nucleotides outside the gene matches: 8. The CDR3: CSARWTSVIDEQYF. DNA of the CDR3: TGCAGTGCTAGGTGGACTAGCGTGATCGACGAGCAGTACTTC.

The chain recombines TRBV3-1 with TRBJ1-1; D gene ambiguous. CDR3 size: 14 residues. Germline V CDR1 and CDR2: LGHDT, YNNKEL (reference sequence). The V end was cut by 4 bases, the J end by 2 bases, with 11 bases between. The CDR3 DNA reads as TGTGCCAGCAGCCCACGTTACAGAAACACTGAAGCTTTCTTT. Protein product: CASSPRYRNTEAFF.

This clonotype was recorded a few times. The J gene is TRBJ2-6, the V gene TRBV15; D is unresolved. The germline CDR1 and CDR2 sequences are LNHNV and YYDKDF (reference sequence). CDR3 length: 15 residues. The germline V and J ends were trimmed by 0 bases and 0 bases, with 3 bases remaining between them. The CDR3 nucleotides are TGTGCCACCAGCAGAGACAACTCTGGGGCCAACGTCCTGACTTTC. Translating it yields CATSRDNSGANVLTF.

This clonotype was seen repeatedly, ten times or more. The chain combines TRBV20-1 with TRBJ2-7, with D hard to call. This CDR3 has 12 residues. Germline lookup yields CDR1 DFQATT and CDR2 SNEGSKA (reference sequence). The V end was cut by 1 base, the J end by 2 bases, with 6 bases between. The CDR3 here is CSARAPPYEQYF. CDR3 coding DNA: TGCAGTGCTAGAGCACCCCCCTACGAGCAGTACTTC.